This T cell receptor (beta chain) was identified during a study of blood T cell repertoires in COVID-19. In the study overall: Nucleic acid was either cDNA or gDNA, and it came from T cells, B-cell-depleted T cells, or PBMCs.

Study processing details: Nucleated cell number was recorded as an estimate derived from reference gene primer amplification. The protocol was immunoSEQ multiplex PCR, while the TCRdb copy is restricted to in-frame clones and leaves out a portion. The V and J calls and clone size were taken over from that table, and D and trimming were inferred from the DNA. Among under 250,000 clones listed, roughly 85% were seen once. Ages ranged from about 18 to 89 years, with residence in under 25 US areas. Participants had their cohort set by participant-reported clinical history. The CDR3 sequence is 14 residues long. Between the trimmed V and J ends, which lost 5 bases and 1 base, there was a span of 11 bases. Germline values: CDR1 SNHLY, CDR2 FYNNEI.

This chain joins TRBV2 and TRBJ1-1, with TRBD1 as a possible D gene (6 bases). The TCR was taken from a woman aged 50 to 60 with acute COVID-19. Sequences were obtained from PBMCs or T cells enriched from blood (not recorded which). CDR3 residues: CASSLQGPNTEAFF. The CDR3 DNA reads TGTGCCAGCAGTTTACAGGGTCCGAACACTGAAGCTTTCTTT.